These 10 T cell receptor beta chains share one sample of origin, sequenced in a study of blood T cell repertoires in COVID-19. Assay: immunoSEQ multiplex PCR; the TCRdb copy retains only in-frame clones and omits some. The sample includes about 370,000 clones, 90% to 95% of them seen just once. The source material was PBMCs or T cells enriched from blood (not recorded which). These receptors all come from a woman between 40 and 50 years old who had been exposed to COVID-19.

The J gene is TRBJ2-7, the V gene TRBV2, with 9 nucleotides matching TRBD1. The CDR3 is 14 amino acids. V lost 6 bases to trimming and J lost 4 bases; unmatched junction nucleotides: 7. Germline assignment: CDR1 SNHLY and CDR2 FYNNEI. CDR3 nucleotide sequence: TGTGCCAGCAGATTTGGGACAGGGTCGTACGAGCAGTACTTC. This sequence encodes CASRFGTGSYEQYF.

The chain is built from TRBV5-1 and TRBJ2-2; D may be TRBD1 (6 bases). Trimming took 0 bases from V and 7 from J, leaving 7 bases between them. CDR3 length equals 13 residues. CDR1 is SGHRS, CDR2 YFSETQ, per germline. This chain's CDR3 is CASSLEGVGELFF. In DNA, the CDR3 is TGCGCCAGCAGCTTGGAGGGGGTCGGGGAGCTGTTTTTT.

This clone was picked up a small number of times. The gene calls are TRBV7-9 and TRBJ2-1; possibly TRBD1 for D (6 bases). V lost 5 bases, J lost 0 bases, and 17 bases lay in between. This CDR3 is built from 17 residues. Germline CDR1 SEHNR, CDR2 FQNEAQ (reference sequence). For the CDR3, the DNA is TGTGCCAGCAGCGCCGACACAGGGTTGAGCTCCTACAATGAGCAGTTCTTC. Its protein product is CASSADTGLSSYNEQFF. The variable domain in full, completed from reference TRBV7-9 and TRBJ2-1, reads DTGVSQNPRHKITKRGQNVTFRCDPISEHNRLYWYRQTLGQGPEFLTYFQNEAQLEKSRLLSDRFSAERPKGSFSTLEIQRTEQGDSAMYLCASSADTGLSSYNEQFFGPGTRLTVL.

This clone was seen a single time. This chain connects TRBV3-1 (or the pseudogene TRBV3-2) to TRBJ1-1, with TRBD1 as a possible D gene (6 bases). V was cut by 8 bases and J by 5 bases, with 18 bases left in between. The CDR3 covers 14 residues. Germline CDR1 is LGHDT and CDR2 is YNNKEL (reference sequence). The CDR3 here is CASVAGGAATEAFF. In nucleotides, the CDR3 is TGTGCCAGCGTCGCCGGGGGGGCGGCAACTGAAGCTTTCTTT.

This clone was picked up one time. The CDR3 loop is CSASGETRYEQYF. The CDR3, as DNA: TGCAGTGCTAGTGGGGAGACCCGCTACGAGCAGTACTTC. The J gene is TRBJ2-7, the V gene TRBV20-1; D is possibly TRBD2 (5 bases). Deletions cut 3 bases from V and 3 bases from J, with 12 bases between. Germline CDR1 is DFQATT and CDR2 is SNEGSKA (reference sequence). The CDR3 totals 13 residues.

The V gene is TRBV5-1, the J gene TRBJ1-2; no definite D call. Germline V gene lookup returns CDR1 SGHRS and CDR2 YFSETQ. CDR3 length equals 13 residues. V was trimmed by 6 bases and J by 0 bases, leaving 9 bases between them. The CDR3 DNA reads TGCGCCAGCACCAAAGCCCCTAACTATGGCTACACCTTC. Translation: CASTKAPNYGYTF.

This sequence joins TRBV2 and TRBJ1-2; D may be TRBD1 (5 bases). Trimming pared 7 bases from V and 5 bases from J, leaving 23 bases between. Germline CDR1 SNHLY, CDR2 FYNNEI. This CDR3 region has 16 residues. The CDR3 is CASKQEPLTGGYGYTF. The CDR3 DNA follows: TGTGCCAGCAAACAGGAACCGTTGACCGGGGGATATGGCTACACCTTC.

The V and J genes are TRBV7-8 and TRBJ2-7, with TRBD2 matching 8 bases. Germline assignment: CDR1 SGHVS and CDR2 FQNEAQ. J was trimmed by 0 bases and V by 4 bases; bases with no gene match: 5. CDR3 size: 15 residues. CDR3 DNA: TGTGCCAGCAGCTCGGCCAGCGGGAGCTCCTACGAGCAGTACTTC. Its protein is CASSSASGSSYEQYF.

This clone occurred a few times. The V call is TRBV29-1, the J call TRBJ1-2, with D unclear. The germline CDR1 and CDR2 sequences are SQVTM and ANQGSEA. The V gene lost 4 bases and the J gene lost 8 bases, with 14 bases spanning the gap. The CDR3 is 12 amino acids. CDR3 nucleotide sequence: TGCAGCGTTGTCAGGTCCTTTGAGGGCTACACCTTC. Translating gives CSVVRSFEGYTF.

The chain uses TRBV7-3 and TRBJ2-3; 8 positions agree with TRBD1. This CDR3 contains 16 residues. Trimming took 5 bases from V and 1 from J; bases not matched to a gene: 8. Germline CDR1 and CDR2: SGHTA and FQGTGA. The CDR3 loop reads CASSPLPGQGTDTQYF. CDR3 nucleotide sequence: TGTGCCAGCAGCCCCCTTCCGGGACAGGGCACAGATACGCAGTATTTT.